This T cell receptor (beta chain) was sequenced during a study of CD8+CD57+ T cells in acquired aplastic anemia. Study outcomes and limitations: Over 25 CD8+ CDR3 sequences occurred in both the patients and the controls.

The template used for profiling TCR beta VDJ and CDR3 was genomic DNA. TCRdb itself ran the reads through MiXCR, one entry per CDR3 protein. Among 150,000 or so distinct CDR3 sequences, 40% to 50% were seen once, and the ten largest hold less than 3%. CDR1 is SGDLS and CDR2 is YYNGEE in the germline V gene. Trimming stripped 4 bases from V and 4 bases from J, with 21 bases between. The CDR3 consists of 16 residues. Sequencing involved patients with CD8+CD57+ cell expansion previously shown by flow cytometry. About this clonotype itself: Its matching antigen is unknown.

The source is a human donor with aplastic anemia. The J gene is TRBJ2-7, the V gene TRBV9, with D perhaps TRBD2 (6 bases). The sample comprised sorted CD4+, CD8+, or CD8+CD57+ T cells (not recorded which) from PBMCs. CDR3 in amino acids: CASSLAGSLGSYEQYF. CDR3 nucleotide sequence: TGTGCCAGCAGCTTGGCCGGGAGTCTCGGGAGTTACGAGCAGTACTTC.